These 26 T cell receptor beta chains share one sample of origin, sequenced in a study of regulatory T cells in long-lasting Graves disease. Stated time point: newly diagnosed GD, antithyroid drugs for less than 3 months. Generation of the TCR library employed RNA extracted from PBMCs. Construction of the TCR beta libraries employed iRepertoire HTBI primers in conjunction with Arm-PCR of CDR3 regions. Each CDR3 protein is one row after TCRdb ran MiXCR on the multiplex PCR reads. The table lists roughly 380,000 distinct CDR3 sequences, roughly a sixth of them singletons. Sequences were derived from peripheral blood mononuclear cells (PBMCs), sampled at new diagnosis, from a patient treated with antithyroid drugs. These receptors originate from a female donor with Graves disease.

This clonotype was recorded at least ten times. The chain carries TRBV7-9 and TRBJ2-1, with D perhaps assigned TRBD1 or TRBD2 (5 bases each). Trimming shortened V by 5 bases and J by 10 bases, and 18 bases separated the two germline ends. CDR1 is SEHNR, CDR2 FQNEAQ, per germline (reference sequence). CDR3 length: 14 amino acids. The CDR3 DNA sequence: TGTGCCAGCAGCCTCATGGGGACCTTAACGGAGCAGTTCTTC. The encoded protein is CASSLMGTLTEQFF.

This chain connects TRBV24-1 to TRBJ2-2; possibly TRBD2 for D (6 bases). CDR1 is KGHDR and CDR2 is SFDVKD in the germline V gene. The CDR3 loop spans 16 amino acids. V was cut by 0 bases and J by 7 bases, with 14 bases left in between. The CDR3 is CATSDLSRDWIGELFF. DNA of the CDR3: TGTGCCACCAGTGATTTGTCCAGGGACTGGATCGGGGAGCTGTTTTTT.

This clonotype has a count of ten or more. The CDR3, as DNA: TGTGCCAGCAGTCGGGATCCCCACAATCAGCCCCAGCATTTT. Encoded protein: CASSRDPHNQPQHF. The J gene is TRBJ1-5, the V gene TRBV6-1; D gene ambiguous. The CDR3 sequence is 14 residues long. Trimming took 5 bases from V and 3 from J, leaving 11 bases between them. Germline assignment: CDR1 MNHNS and CDR2 SASEGT.

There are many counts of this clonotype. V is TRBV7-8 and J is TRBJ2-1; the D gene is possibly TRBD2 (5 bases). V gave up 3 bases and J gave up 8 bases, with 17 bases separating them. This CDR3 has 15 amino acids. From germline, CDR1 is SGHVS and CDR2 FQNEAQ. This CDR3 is CASSFRGAGEDEQFF. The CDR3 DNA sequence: TGTGCCAGCAGCTTTCGGGGAGCTGGTGAGGATGAGCAGTTCTTC.

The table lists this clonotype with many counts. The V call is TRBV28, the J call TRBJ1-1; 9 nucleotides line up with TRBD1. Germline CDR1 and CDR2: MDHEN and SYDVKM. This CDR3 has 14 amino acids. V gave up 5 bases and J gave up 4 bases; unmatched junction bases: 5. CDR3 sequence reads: CASSPYRGPTEAFF. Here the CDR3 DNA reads TGTGCCAGCAGTCCGTACAGGGGGCCCACTGAAGCTTTCTTT.

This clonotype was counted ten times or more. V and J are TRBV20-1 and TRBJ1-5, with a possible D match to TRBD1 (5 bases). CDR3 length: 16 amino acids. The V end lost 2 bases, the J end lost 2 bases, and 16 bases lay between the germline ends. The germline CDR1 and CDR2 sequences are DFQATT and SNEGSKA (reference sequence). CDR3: CSARSPGTTGNQPQHF. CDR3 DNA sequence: TGCAGTGCTAGATCACCCGGGACCACGGGCAATCAGCCCCAGCATTTT.

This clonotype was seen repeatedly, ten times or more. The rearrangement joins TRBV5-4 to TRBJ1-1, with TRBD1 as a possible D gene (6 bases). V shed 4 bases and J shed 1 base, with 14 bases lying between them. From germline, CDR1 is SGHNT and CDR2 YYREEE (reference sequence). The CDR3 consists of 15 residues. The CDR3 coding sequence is TGTGCCAGCAGCAGCAAAGGGGGAACGAACACTGAAGCTTTCTTT. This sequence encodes CASSSKGGTNTEAFF.

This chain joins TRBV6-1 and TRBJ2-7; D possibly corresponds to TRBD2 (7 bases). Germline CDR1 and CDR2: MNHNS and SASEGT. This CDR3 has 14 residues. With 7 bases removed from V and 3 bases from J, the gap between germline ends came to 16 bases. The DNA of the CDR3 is TGTGCCAGCATGGGGGGGGGGGCCGGCTACGAGCAGTACTTC. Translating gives CASMGGGAGYEQYF.

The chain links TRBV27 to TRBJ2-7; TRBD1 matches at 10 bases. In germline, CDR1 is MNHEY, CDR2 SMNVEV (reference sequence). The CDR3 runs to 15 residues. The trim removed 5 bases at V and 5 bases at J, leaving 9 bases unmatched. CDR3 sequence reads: CASSLTGQGRHEQYF. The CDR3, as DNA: TGTGCCAGCAGTCTGACGGGACAGGGGAGACACGAGCAGTACTTC.

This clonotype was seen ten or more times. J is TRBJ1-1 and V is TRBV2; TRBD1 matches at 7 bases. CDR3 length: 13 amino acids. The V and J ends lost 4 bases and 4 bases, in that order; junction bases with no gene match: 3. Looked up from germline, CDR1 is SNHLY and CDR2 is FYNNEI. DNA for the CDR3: TGTGCCAGCAGTGCCTCAGGGGGCACTGAAGCTTTCTTT. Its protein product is CASSASGGTEAFF.

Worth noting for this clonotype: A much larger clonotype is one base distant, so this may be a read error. The CDR3 DNA follows: TGTGCCAGCAGTTTCTCAAGGGATGGGTCTTACGAGCAGTTCTTC. The encoded protein is CASSFSRDGSYEQFF. The chain uses TRBV27 and TRBJ2-1; D gene uncertain. The CDR3 runs to 15 residues. Trimming took off 3 bases at V and 10 bases at J, with 19 bases between the two ends. Germline-derived CDR1 and CDR2 are MNHEY and SMNVEV (reference sequence).

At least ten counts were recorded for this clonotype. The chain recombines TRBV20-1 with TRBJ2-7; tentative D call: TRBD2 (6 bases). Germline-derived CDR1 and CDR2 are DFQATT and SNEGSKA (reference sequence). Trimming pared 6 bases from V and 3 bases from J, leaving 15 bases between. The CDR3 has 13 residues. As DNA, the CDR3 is TGCAGTGCGACACTAGCTTCGGACTACGAGCAGTACTTC. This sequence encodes CSATLASDYEQYF.

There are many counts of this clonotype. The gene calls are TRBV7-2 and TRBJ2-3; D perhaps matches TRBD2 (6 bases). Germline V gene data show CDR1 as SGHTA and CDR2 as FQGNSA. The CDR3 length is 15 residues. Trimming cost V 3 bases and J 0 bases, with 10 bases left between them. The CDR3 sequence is CASSLAGTSTDTQYF. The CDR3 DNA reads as TGTGCCAGCAGCTTGGCAGGGACTAGCACAGATACGCAGTATTTT.

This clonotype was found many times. CDR3 DNA sequence: TGTGCCAGCAGACCCCCTGGGCCCGGGGAGCTGTTTTTT. Protein sequence: CASRPPGPGELFF. The chain joins TRBV6-1 to TRBJ2-2; D gene ambiguous. Trimming took 6 bases from V and 6 from J, leaving 11 bases between them. CDR3 size: 13 residues. Germline assignment: CDR1 MNHNS and CDR2 SASEGT.

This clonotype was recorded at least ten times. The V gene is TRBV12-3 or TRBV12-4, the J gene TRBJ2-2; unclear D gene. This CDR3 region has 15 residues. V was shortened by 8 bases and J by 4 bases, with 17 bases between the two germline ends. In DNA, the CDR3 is TGTGCCAGCGGCGGCCCGACGGGTACCACCGGGGAGCTGTTTTTT. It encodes CASGGPTGTTGELFF.

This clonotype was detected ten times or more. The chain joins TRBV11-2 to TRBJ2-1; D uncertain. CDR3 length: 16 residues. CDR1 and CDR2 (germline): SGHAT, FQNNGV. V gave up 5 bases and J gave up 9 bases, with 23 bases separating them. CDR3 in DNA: TGTGCCAGCAGCCACCGGGTTTCAGAGAACCCCGTTGAGCAGTTCTTC. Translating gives CASSHRVSENPVEQFF.

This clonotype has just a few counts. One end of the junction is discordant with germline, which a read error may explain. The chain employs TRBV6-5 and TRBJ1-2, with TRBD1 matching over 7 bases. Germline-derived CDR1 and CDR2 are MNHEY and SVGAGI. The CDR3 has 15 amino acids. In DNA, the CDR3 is TGTGCCAGCAGTTACTCTGGACAGGCTAACAATGGCTACACCTTC. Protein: CASSYSGQANNGYTF.

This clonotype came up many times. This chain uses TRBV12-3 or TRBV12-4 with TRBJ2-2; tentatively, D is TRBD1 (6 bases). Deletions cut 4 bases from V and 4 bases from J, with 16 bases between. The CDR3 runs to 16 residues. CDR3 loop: CASSSQGRKATGELFF. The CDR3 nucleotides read TGTGCCAGCAGTTCCCAGGGGCGCAAGGCCACCGGGGAGCTGTTTTTT.

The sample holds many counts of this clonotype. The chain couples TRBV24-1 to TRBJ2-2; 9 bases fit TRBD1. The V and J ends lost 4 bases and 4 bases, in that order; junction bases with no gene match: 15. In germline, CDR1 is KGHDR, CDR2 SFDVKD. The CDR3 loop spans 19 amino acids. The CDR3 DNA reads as TGTGCCACCAGTGACCGGATCAATACAGGGGGCCTACGCACCGGGGAGCTGTTTTTT. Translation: CATSDRINTGGLRTGELFF.

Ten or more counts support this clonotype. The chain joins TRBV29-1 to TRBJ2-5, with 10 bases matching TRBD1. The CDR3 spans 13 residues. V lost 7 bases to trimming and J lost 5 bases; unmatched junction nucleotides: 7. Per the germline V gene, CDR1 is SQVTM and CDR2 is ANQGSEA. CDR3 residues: CSARQGARETQYF. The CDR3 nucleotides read TGCAGCGCACGACAGGGGGCGCGGGAGACCCAGTACTTC.

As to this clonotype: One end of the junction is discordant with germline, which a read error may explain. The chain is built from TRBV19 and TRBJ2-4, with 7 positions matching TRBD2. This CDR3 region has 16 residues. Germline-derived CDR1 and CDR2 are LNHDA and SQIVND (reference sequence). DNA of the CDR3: TGTGCCAGTAGTATAGGAAATCCGGGGGGTGAAAACATTCGGTACTTC. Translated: CASSIGNPGGENIRYF.

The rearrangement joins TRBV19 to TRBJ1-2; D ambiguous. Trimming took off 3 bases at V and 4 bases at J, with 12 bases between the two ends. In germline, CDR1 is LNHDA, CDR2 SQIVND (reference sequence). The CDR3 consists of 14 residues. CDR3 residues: CASSMDGIGYGYTF. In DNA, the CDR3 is TGTGCCAGTAGTATGGACGGGATTGGCTATGGCTACACCTTC.

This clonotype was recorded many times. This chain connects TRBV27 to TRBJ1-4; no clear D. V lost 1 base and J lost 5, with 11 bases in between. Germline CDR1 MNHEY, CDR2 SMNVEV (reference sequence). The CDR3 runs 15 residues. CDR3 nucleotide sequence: TGTGCCAGCAGTTTATTGGCAGGAGGAAATGAAAAACTGTTTTTT. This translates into CASSLLAGGNEKLFF.

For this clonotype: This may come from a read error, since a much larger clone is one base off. CDR3 nucleotide sequence: TGTGCCAGCAGTGAGTCACAGGGGGCAAATGAAAAACTGTTTTTT. The encoded protein is CASSESQGANEKLFF. The chain uses TRBV6-2 or TRBV6-3 and TRBJ1-4; 9 nucleotides match TRBD1. Germline CDR1 and CDR2: MNHEY and SVGEGT. CDR3 length: 15 amino acids. V lost 5 bases and J lost 5; bases outside the gene matches: 6.

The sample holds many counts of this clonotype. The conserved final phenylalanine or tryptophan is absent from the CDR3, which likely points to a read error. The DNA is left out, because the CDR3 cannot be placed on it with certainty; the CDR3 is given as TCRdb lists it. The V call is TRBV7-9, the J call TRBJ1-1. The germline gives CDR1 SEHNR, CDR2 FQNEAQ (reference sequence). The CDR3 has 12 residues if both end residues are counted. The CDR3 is CASSLDDMSAIL.

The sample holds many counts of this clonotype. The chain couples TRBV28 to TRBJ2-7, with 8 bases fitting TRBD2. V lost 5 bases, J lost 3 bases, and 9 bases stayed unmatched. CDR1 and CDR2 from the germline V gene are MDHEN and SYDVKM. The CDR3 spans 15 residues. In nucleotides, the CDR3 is TGTGCCAGCAGTATCTCAGCGGGGGACAACTACGAGCAGTACTTC. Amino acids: CASSISAGDNYEQYF.